Sequencing of this T cell receptor (beta chain) was carried out in a study of OX40 agonist ivuxolimab in advanced cancers. Some background on the complete study: Ivuxolimab was a fully human IgG2 agonistic monoclonal antibody targeting the costimulatory receptor OX40 (CD134). A male proportion of around 81% and a mean age of roughly 58 years, ranging from roughly 20 to 80, were recorded for the dose-escalation cohort. Peripheral TCRbeta sequencing was intended to test whether TCR sequence diversity was altered and clonal T-cell expansion was caused by ivuxolimab. Prior anti-PD-1, anti-PD-L1 or anti-CTLA-4 therapy was permitted, and checkpoint inhibitors had been received by about two fifths of dose-escalation patients. Partial responses occurred in three dose-escalation patients: two with cutaneous melanoma and one with hepatocellular carcinoma. The paper covers the monotherapy dose-escalation part of the phase I ivuxolimab trial, which included N of about 50 patients. Among the 50 to 55 dose-escalation patients, around 19 had hepatocellular carcinoma, roughly 15 melanoma, 9 renal cell carcinoma and 9 head and neck cancer. Intravenous ivuxolimab was administered to patients every 2 weeks at six dose levels: 0.01, 0.1, 0.3, 1.5, 3 and 10 mg/kg.

A note on this clone: Its recognized antigen is unknown. No quality values exist for individual bases; no much larger clone is one base distant.

To sequence the TCRbeta CDR3 region, genomic DNA was isolated from the sorted cells. The immunoSEQ Assay was used for sequencing of TCRbeta CDR3 regions. TCRdb obtained this table from immuneACCESS and retained in-frame rearrangements with V and J assigned. These tables miss some clones; where compared with another copy, unresolved V genes account for less than half of the shortfall, and the remainder is unexplained. Across this sample there are some 73,000 clones, with 75% to 90% seen only once. Roughly 0.51% of the sample lies in the top ten. Trimming at the junction amounts to 7 bases on V and 0 bases on J, and the germline ends lie 13 bases apart. Per the germline V gene, MDHEN is the CDR1 and SYDVKM is the CDR2. Spanning cysteine to phenylalanine, the CDR3 consists of 15 amino acids. Just the 45-base CDR3 DNA is kept, in frame starting at base 1. Patients with a history of autoimmune disease or receiving systemic immunosuppression were excluded from the trial. Peripheral blood for TCR sequencing was collected from all dose cohorts at baseline, on cycle 4 day 1, and on cycle 7 day 1. Samples came from an open-label, multicenter, first-in-human phase I dose-escalation trial of ivuxolimab. Adults with locally advanced or metastatic melanoma, renal cell, hepatocellular, or head and neck squamous cell carcinoma were enrolled in the trial. Before TCR sequencing, CD4+ T cells and CD8+ T cells from peripheral blood were sorted into separate populations.

What the work shows at the level of the full study, not this receptor alone: On average, CD8+ T cells showed more expanded clones than CD4+ T cells after ivuxolimab. At doses of 0.1 to 3.0 mg/kg, clonal expansion of both CD4+ and CD8+ blood T cells was observed from baseline to week 6. Low levels of normalized T-cell clonal expansion were also seen in some patients who did not respond. The antigen specificity of the peripheral T cells that underwent clonal expansion was not determined. In partial responders in the 0.1-3.0 mg/kg groups, normalized peripheral clonal expansion was found to be among the lowest, especially among CD8+ T cells.

The TCR originated in an adult with an advanced solid tumor such as melanoma, head and neck, liver or kidney cancer. This sequence uses TRBV28 and TRBJ1-3; no D gene call is confident. The sequencing used CD4+ or CD8+ T cells sorted from blood, collected in a trial of the OX40 agonist ivuxolimab. In nucleotide form, the sequence is TGTGCCAGCACCCCCCACGGGAACTCTGGAAACACCATATATTTT. This sequence encodes CASTPHGNSGNTIYF. Extended through the reference TRBV28 and TRBJ1-3 proteins, this CDR3 yields the full variable domain: DVKVTQSSRYLVKRTGEKVFLECVQDMDHENMFWYRQDPGLGLRLIYFSYDVKMKEKGDIPEGYSVSREKKERFSLILESASTNQTSMYLCASTPHGNSGNTIYFGEGSWLTVV.